This T cell receptor beta chain derives from a study of OX40 agonist ivuxolimab in advanced cancers. Overall study results and limits: Normalized T-cell clonal expansion was also low in a subset of nonresponders.

As regards this clone: No antigen is known for it.

Repertoires were generated with immunoSEQ multiplex PCR, while TCRdb's copy carries only in-frame clones and drops some. Here the sample spans 50,000 to 70,000 clones, about 90% being singletons. Unmatched junction bases numbered 13, after V lost 4 bases and J lost 3 bases. Germline lookup yields CDR1 SQVTM and CDR2 ANQGSEA. The CDR3 is made up of 16 amino acids. Sequencing was performed on CD4+ or CD8+ T cells sorted from blood, taken in a trial of the OX40 agonist ivuxolimab. The source of this sequence is an adult with an advanced solid tumor such as melanoma, head and neck, liver or kidney cancer. The chain combines TRBV29-1 with TRBJ2-3, with 7 bases matching TRBD2. CDR3 DNA sequence: TGCAGCGTTGGGGCGCCGACTAGCCAACTTACAGATACGCAGTATTTT. It codes for CSVGAPTSQLTDTQYF.